The source of this TCR beta chain is a study of cytomegalovirus exposure and HLA in healthy donors. PCR amplification relied on 60 Vbeta primers (plus 13 Jbeta primers). TCRdb keeps only in-frame clones here, not all; method: immunoSEQ multiplex PCR. The profile shows 70,000 to 95,000 clones, around 82% of them singletons. Sequencing was carried out using PBMCs. This TCR was recovered from a man between 18 and 35 years old in good health and CMV-seronegative.

The CDR3 DNA reads as TGTGCCAGCAGCCGGGACAGGGGCCTCCCCGGCTACGAGCAGTACTTC. It encodes CASSRDRGLPGYEQYF. This chain joins TRBV9 and TRBJ2-5; 10 nucleotides agree with TRBD1. The J call may be in error: the DNA end matches TRBJ2-7 better. The CDR3 has 16 amino acids. Looked up from germline, CDR1 is SGDLS and CDR2 is YYNGEE.